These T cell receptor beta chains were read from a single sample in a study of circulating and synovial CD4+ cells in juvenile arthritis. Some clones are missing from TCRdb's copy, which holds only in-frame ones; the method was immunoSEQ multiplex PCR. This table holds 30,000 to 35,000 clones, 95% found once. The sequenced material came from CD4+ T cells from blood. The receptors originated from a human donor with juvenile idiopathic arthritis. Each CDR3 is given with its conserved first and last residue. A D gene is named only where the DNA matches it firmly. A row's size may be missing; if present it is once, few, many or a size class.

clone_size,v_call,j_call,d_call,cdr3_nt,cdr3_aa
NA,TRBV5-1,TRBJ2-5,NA,TGCGCCAGCAGTCGGGAAAGAACCCAGTACTTC,CASSRERTQYF
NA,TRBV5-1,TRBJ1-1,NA,TGCGCCAGCAGCTTGTCCGGGACTAGCGGAAACACTGAAGCTTTCTTT,CASSLSGTSGNTEAFF
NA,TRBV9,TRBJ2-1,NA,TGTGCCAGCAGCGTAGCTTATAGCTCCTACAATGAGCAGTTCTTC,CASSVAYSSYNEQFF
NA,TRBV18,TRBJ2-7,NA,TGTGCCAGCTCACCAAGTATCAGCTACGAGCAGTACTTC,CASSPSISYEQYF
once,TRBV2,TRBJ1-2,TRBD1,TGTGCCAGCAGTGGCCTAACTCCGGGACAGGGGAGCTATGGCTACACCTTC,CASSGLTPGQGSYGYTF
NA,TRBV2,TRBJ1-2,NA,TGTGCCAGCATGGGAAGGGGCACAGAGAGAAACTATGGCTACACCTTC,CASMGRGTERNYGYTF
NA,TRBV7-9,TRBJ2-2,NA,TGTGCCAGCAGCTTACTCCCTCGACTCACCTACACCGGGGAGCTGTTTTTT,CASSLLPRLTYTGELFF
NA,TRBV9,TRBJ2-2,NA,TGTGCCAGCAGCCCGAGCGGAGTGAACACCGGGGAGCTGTTTTTT,CASSPSGVNTGELFF
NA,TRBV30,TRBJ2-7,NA,TGTGCCTGGAGTGACTTATACGAGCAGTACTTC,CAWSDLYEQYF
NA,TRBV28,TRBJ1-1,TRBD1,TGTGCCAGCAGTTTATCTGGGACAGGGGGCACTGAAGCTTTCTTT,CASSLSGTGGTEAFF
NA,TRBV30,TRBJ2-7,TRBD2,TGTGCCTGGACTAGCGGGGGAAGCTACGAGCAGTACTTC,CAWTSGGSYEQYF
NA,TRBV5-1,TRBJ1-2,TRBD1,TGCGCCAGCAGCTTGACAGGGGGCGATGGCTACACCTTC,CASSLTGGDGYTF
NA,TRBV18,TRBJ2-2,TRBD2,TGTGCCAGCTCACCACCGGGCCTAGCGGGAGTCGGCACCGGGGAGCTGTTTTTT,CASSPPGLAGVGTGELFF
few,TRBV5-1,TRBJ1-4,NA,TGCGCCAGCAGCTTGAACAGTCTCAGTGAAAAACTGTTTTTT,CASSLNSLSEKLFF
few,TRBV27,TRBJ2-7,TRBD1,TGTGCCAGCAGTCCTACGGACAGGGGCAGGTACGAGCAGTACTTC,CASSPTDRGRYEQYF
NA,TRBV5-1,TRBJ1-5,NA,TGCGCCAGCAGTCCCTCAGGGGTTCAACAGCCCCAGCATTTT,CASSPSGVQQPQHF
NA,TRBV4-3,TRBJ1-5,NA,TGCGCCAGCAGCCAAGTTGTGTGGGGCACTCAGCCCCAGCATTTT,CASSQVVWGTQPQHF
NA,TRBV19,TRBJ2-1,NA,TGTGCCAGTAGTATACAGGTTTACAATGAGCAGTTCTTC,CASSIQVYNEQFF
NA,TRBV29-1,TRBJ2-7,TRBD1,TGCAGCGTTGTAGGACAGGGTAGGCTCTACGAGCAGTACTTC,CSVVGQGRLYEQYF
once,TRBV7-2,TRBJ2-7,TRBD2,TGTGCCAGCTCGGTAGCGGGGGGGCCTTACGAGCAGTACTTC,CASSVAGGPYEQYF
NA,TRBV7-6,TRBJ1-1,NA,TGTGCCAGCAGCTTAGCCCGGGGGTCAGTAGTGAACACTGAAGCTTTCTTT,CASSLARGSVVNTEAFF
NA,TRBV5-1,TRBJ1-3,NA,TGCGCCAGCAGCTTGGCCCGGGCCGGGGTCTCTGGAAACACCATATATTTT,CASSLARAGVSGNTIYF
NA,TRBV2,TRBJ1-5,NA,TGTGCCAGCAGGTCGCAGGGGCCGCGCAATCAGCCCCAGCATTTT,CASRSQGPRNQPQHF
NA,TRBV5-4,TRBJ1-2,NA,TGTGCCAGCAGCCCCTACGGGCGGGGACTTAACTATGGCTACACCTTC,CASSPYGRGLNYGYTF
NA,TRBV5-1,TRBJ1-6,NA,TGCGCCAGCAGCTTGGAGGAGCTCCGAATCGGTTCACCCCTCCACTTT,CASSLEELRIGSPLHF
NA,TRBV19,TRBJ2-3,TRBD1,TGTGCCAGTAGCTCCAGACAGGGAACCCCAGATACGCAGTATTTT,CASSSRQGTPDTQYF
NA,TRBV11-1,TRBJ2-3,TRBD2,TGTGCCAGCAGCCCAGCTCGGTTAGCGGGAGTGGATACGCAGTATTTT,CASSPARLAGVDTQYF
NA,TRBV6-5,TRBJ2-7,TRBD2,TGTGCCGCACGGCGGGGGTTATCCTACGAGCAGTACTTC,CAARRGLSYEQYF